These 4 T cell receptor beta chains share one sample of origin, sequenced in a study of tumor-infiltrating lymphocytes in primary liver carcinoma (dated by TCRdb to 2016 to 2017). Sequencing was performed on an Illumina HiSeq 2500. TCRbeta-specific cDNA was reverse-transcribed from approximately 500 ng total RNA using a constant-region primer and ProtoScript II reverse transcriptase. Construction of the TCRbeta libraries relied on three nested rounds of multiplex PCR, following a slightly modified ARM-PCR procedure. Multiplex TRBV1-TRBV30 forward primers and a Cbeta reverse primer were used in the first two PCR rounds, each of which was run for around 10 cycles. TCRdb reanalyzed the raw reads on its own, using fastp at Q25 for trimming and MiXCR for clone calling, and kept in-frame beta chains. Each CDR3 protein appears once, grouped with its most common genes and DNA. For this sample the table gives about 320,000 distinct CDR3 sequences, of which 65% were detected only once. The ten largest make up 9% to 10% of the sample.

Blood RNA was extracted from unsorted whole blood with TRIzol reagent; germline DNA came from the DNeasy Blood & Tissue kit. Input material: peripheral blood. The receptors were sampled from a man in his forties or fifties with primary liver carcinoma and hepatitis B virus infection.

The chain couples TRBV4-1 to TRBJ1-1; D not resolved. The CDR3 is 11 amino acids. The V end lost 9 bases, the J end lost 11 bases, and 16 bases lay between the germline ends. Looked up from germline, CDR1 is MGHRA and CDR2 is YSYEKL. CDR3 nucleotide sequence: TGCGCCAGTATCCAAGAGAGCGACGCTTTCTTT. Translating gives CASIQESDAFF.

Turning to this clonotype: At one of its ends the junction is not consistent with the germline gene, which may arise from a read error. This sequence joins TRBV11-2 and TRBJ2-1, with 7 bases aligning to TRBD2. Per the germline V gene, CDR1 is SGHAT and CDR2 is FQNNGV. The CDR3 loop spans 16 amino acids. Here the CDR3 DNA reads TGTGCCAGCATCGAGACTAGCTCCGAGACCTACAATGAGAAGTTCTTC. Its translation: CASIETSSETYNEKFF.

In the case of this clonotype: One junction end disagrees with the germline gene, perhaps due to a read error. V gene TRBV11-2 combines with J gene TRBJ2-7, with D perhaps TRBD1 or TRBD2 (5 bases each). The CDR3 loop spans 13 amino acids. From germline, CDR1 is SGHAT and CDR2 FQNNGV. This CDR3 is CTSSYGASYEQYF. The CDR3 coding sequence is TGTACCAGCAGCTACGGGGCCTCCTACGAACAGTACTTC. Supplemented by reference TRBV11-2 and TRBJ2-7, the full variable domain reads EAGVAQSPRYKIIEKRQSVAFWCNPISGHATLYWYQQILGQGPKLLIQFQNNGVVDDSQLPKDRFSAERLKGVDSTLKIQPAKLEDSAVYLCTSSYGASYEQYFGPGTRLTVT.

V usage is TRBV28 and J usage is TRBJ2-7, with 7 positions matching TRBD2. The CDR3 is 15 amino acids. Trimming took 6 bases from V and 3 from J; bases not matched to a gene: 11. CDR1 and CDR2 from the germline V gene are MDHEN and SYDVKM. This CDR3 reads CASSSPAAGDYEQYF. The CDR3 coding sequence is TGTGCCAGCAGCTCCCCAGCGGCGGGAGACTACGAGCAGTACTTC.